The rows below give T cell receptor beta chains drawn from one sample of a study of blood T cell repertoires in COVID-19. This table comes from immunoSEQ multiplex PCR, and its TCRdb copy is limited to in-frame clones, with some not included. There are about 120,000 clones in the sample; 65% to 85% occur only once, and about 1.4% lies in the top ten. The source material was peripheral blood. These receptors were taken from a man aged 45-65 years with acute or convalescent COVID-19. Both conserved end residues are part of each CDR3. D genes are given only for firm matches. Not every row has a clone size; where given, it reads once, few, many or a size class.

CDR3nt | CDR3aa | j_gene | d_gene | v_gene | abundance
TGTGCCAGCAGTCCGCCGACAGTTATGGACACTGAAGCTTTCTTT | CASSPPTVMDTEAFF | TRBJ1-1 | . | TRBV28 | .
TGTGCCAGCGTCGCTGGGGGGAAAGGCTACACCTTC | CASVAGGKGYTF | TRBJ1-2 | . | TRBV19 | .
TGTGCCAGCAGCTTTAGTCAGAACACTGAAGCTTTCTTT | CASSFSQNTEAFF | TRBJ1-1 | . | TRBV7-9 | few
TGTGCCTGGCGTCGCCCTAGCTCCTACGAGCAGTACTTC | CAWRRPSSYEQYF | TRBJ2-7 | . | TRBV30 | once
TGTGCCATCAGTGACCTTCGACTAGCGGCGGGCAATGAGCAGTTCTTC | CAISDLRLAAGNEQFF | TRBJ2-1 | TRBD2 | TRBV10-3 | .
TGTGCCAGTCAAGCAAGGGGACGGGGGGCCGGCACCGGGGAGCTGTTTTTT | CASQARGRGAGTGELFF | TRBJ2-2 | . | TRBV27 | once
TGTGCCATCAGTGCGGGTGACTATGGCTACACCTTC | CAISAGDYGYTF | TRBJ1-2 | . | TRBV10-3 | few
TGTGCCAGCAGTAGGTTGCGCAGGGGAGAGACCCAGTACTTC | CASSRLRRGETQYF | TRBJ2-5 | . | TRBV28 | .
TGTGCCAGTAGTGGGGACTACGGAAACACCATATATTTT | CASSGDYGNTIYF | TRBJ1-3 | . | TRBV19 | .
TGTGCCAGCAGCGTAGTTAGCCCGACAGTAGATGGCTACACCTTC | CASSVVSPTVDGYTF | TRBJ1-2 | . | TRBV9 | .
TGTGCCAGCGGCCAACCCCGTGCTGAAGCTTTCTTT | CASGQPRAEAFF | TRBJ1-1 | . | TRBV9 | few
TGTGCCAGCAGCTTAGGGGCAGGGCGAAATACCTACAATGAGCAGTTCTTC | CASSLGAGRNTYNEQFF | TRBJ2-1 | . | TRBV11-2 | .
TGTGCCAGCTACCGACAGGTCGGAAATGAAAAACTGTTTTTT | CASYRQVGNEKLFF | TRBJ1-4 | . | TRBV2 | .
TGTGCCAGCAGCTACAGGGGAGGAGGGACTGAAGCTTTCTTT | CASSYRGGGTEAFF | TRBJ1-1 | TRBD1 | TRBV2 | once
TGTGCCATCAGTGAGTCCGGGACAGGACAGAACACTGAAGCTTTCTTT | CAISESGTGQNTEAFF | TRBJ1-1 | TRBD1 | TRBV10-3 | .
TGTGCCACCAGTGCGACGACACATGGCTACACCTTC | CATSATTHGYTF | TRBJ1-2 | . | TRBV24-1 | .
TGTGCCAGTAGCCTGGGGAGGCAGCAAGAGACCCAGTACTTC | CASSLGRQQETQYF | TRBJ2-5 | . | TRBV19 | .
TGTGCCAGCAGTTACGTAAGGGGGCTAGGGAATTCACCCCTCCACTTT | CASSYVRGLGNSPLHF | TRBJ1-6 | TRBD1 | TRBV6-5 | .
TGCGCCAGCAGCTTGAGCCGGGACAGGGCGCGCGAGCAGTACTTC | CASSLSRDRAREQYF | TRBJ2-7 | TRBD1 | TRBV5-1 | .
TGTGCCAGCAGGTTAGACACCGGGGAGCTGTTTTTT | CASRLDTGELFF | TRBJ2-2 | . | TRBV2 | .
TGCGCCAGCAGCCAAGATGGCGGAGGCTATGGCTACACCTTC | CASSQDGGGYGYTF | TRBJ1-2 | . | TRBV4-1 | few
TGTGCCAGCAGTCCCGTCTCCGTGAACACTGAAGCTTTCTTT | CASSPVSVNTEAFF | TRBJ1-1 | . | TRBV9 | .
TGTGCCAGCAGCTTGGCCTGGCCTGTCACAGATACGCAGTATTTT | CASSLAWPVTDTQYF | TRBJ2-3 | . | TRBV5-6 | .
TGTGCCAGCAGCTTAGACAGGGACCAGCCCCAGCATTTT | CASSLDRDQPQHF | TRBJ1-5 | . | TRBV7-8 | .
TGTGCCAGCAGCCCAGGGGGCAGGGAGTGGGATGAGCAGTTCTTC | CASSPGGREWDEQFF | TRBJ2-1 | TRBD1 | TRBV11-3 | .
TGTGCCAGCGGAGAAAACAGGGGTGATTCACCCCTCCACTTT | CASGENRGDSPLHF | TRBJ1-6 | TRBD1 | TRBV7-9 | .
TGTGCCTGGAGTTGGGGGGAGCTTTTATCTGAGCAGTTCTTC | CAWSWGELLSEQFF | TRBJ2-1 | . | TRBV30 | .
TGTGCCAGTAGTTCTGGACAGGGGGTTGAGCCCCAGCATTTT | CASSSGQGVEPQHF | TRBJ1-5 | TRBD1 | TRBV19 | once
TGCGCCAGCATCCCCGGCGGGGGGTCTGGGGCCAACGTCCTGACTTTC | CASIPGGGSGANVLTF | TRBJ2-6 | TRBD2 | TRBV5-1 | .
TGTGCAAGTCGCCCTGTTAGATGGGCCAAAAACATTCAGTACTTC | CASRPVRWAKNIQYF | TRBJ2-4 | . | TRBV12-2 | .
TGTGCCAGCAGCTTAAGGACAGGGAGCACTGAAGCTTTCTTT | CASSLRTGSTEAFF | TRBJ1-1 | TRBD1 | TRBV5-4 | .
TGTGCCAGCAGCCCCCGCGGGACAGGGACTAATGAAAAACTGTTTTTT | CASSPRGTGTNEKLFF | TRBJ1-4 | TRBD1 | TRBV11-2 | .
TGCGCCAGCAGCCCCGGACAGGGGGAAGTTGGCTACACCTTC | CASSPGQGEVGYTF | TRBJ1-2 | TRBD1 | TRBV5-1 | .
TGTGCCACCAGTGACCGGACAAGCGATGGCAATCAGCCCCAGCATTTT | CATSDRTSDGNQPQHF | TRBJ1-5 | . | TRBV24-1 | once
TGTGCCAGCAGTCCGAGCGGGGCCAACGTCCTGACTTTC | CASSPSGANVLTF | TRBJ2-6 | . | TRBV12-3/TRBV12-4 | few
TGTGCCAGCAGGCGTTCCGTCGATACGCAGTATTTT | CASRRSVDTQYF | TRBJ2-3 | . | TRBV2 | .
TGTGCCAGCAGTTTAAGAGTGTCAGGTGGCTACACCTTC | CASSLRVSGGYTF | TRBJ1-2 | . | TRBV28 | .
TGTGCCAGCACACGGACAGGGGAAGAGACCCAGTACTTC | CASTRTGEETQYF | TRBJ2-5 | TRBD1 | TRBV2 | .
TGTGCCAGCAGTTTAACAGGGTTTTTGGCCGATGAGCAGTTCTTC | CASSLTGFLADEQFF | TRBJ2-1 | . | TRBV27 | .
TGCGCCAGCAGCTTCACAGGGGGCTCTGGAAACACCATATATTTT | CASSFTGGSGNTIYF | TRBJ1-3 | TRBD1 | TRBV5-1 | .
TGTGCCAGCAGCTTACACTTTAGCGGGGGGACCGGGGAGCTGTTTTTT | CASSLHFSGGTGELFF | TRBJ2-2 | TRBD2 | TRBV7-2 | once
TGTGCCAGCAGGACTAGCGGGGGGGGTAATGAGCAGTTCTTC | CASRTSGGGNEQFF | TRBJ2-1 | TRBD2 | TRBV2 | .
TGTGCCAGCAGGCCGGGGGGCTCCAACGAGCAGTACTTC | CASRPGGSNEQYF | TRBJ2-7 | . | TRBV6-5 | .
TGTGCCAGCAGTGAAGGAGGAGGCTTCAATCAGCCCCAGCATTTT | CASSEGGGFNQPQHF | TRBJ1-5 | . | TRBV6-1 | few
TGTGCCAGCAGCTTACTTGGAGATATGACCGGAGATACGCAGTATTTT | CASSLLGDMTGDTQYF | TRBJ2-3 | . | TRBV7-3 | once